This TCR beta chain was found in a study of T-cell reconstitution after alpha-beta-depleted transplantation in children. This clonotype appeared many times. Unique molecular identifiers were used in preparing the TCRbeta library. A single record per CDR3 protein comes from TCRdb applying MiXCR to the PCR reads. Found here are around 240,000 distinct CDR3 sequences, 9.7% of them singletons; the top ten hold about 4.8%. The CDR3 sequence is 16 residues long. Trimming cost V 0 bases and J 0 bases, with 10 bases left between them. CDR1 and CDR2 (germline): SGDLS, YYNGEE. The receptor was derived from a human donor who donated a stem cell graft to a child with SCID. This sample comprised PBMCs from the stem cell graft donor, obtained from the stem cell graft. The chain uses TRBV9 and TRBJ2-1; no definite D call. CDR3 sequence: CASSVGAGLSYNEQFF. The DNA for the CDR3 is TGTGCCAGCAGCGTAGGGGCAGGTCTCTCCTACAATGAGCAGTTCTTC.